This T cell receptor beta chain came from a study of shared clonotypes between healthy human individuals. Study-wide results and limits: Compared with clonotypes that all four donors shared, non-shared clonotypes had lower generation probabilities. Naive subsets, compared against memory subsets, generally had larger estimated richness values.

This CDR3 region has 15 residues. V shed 4 bases and J shed 5 bases, with 15 bases lying between them. The germline V gene encodes CDR1 MNHNS and CDR2 SASEGT. Authors' data handling: ImmunoSEQ supplied junction-only sequences lacking quality scores, so filtering was different. Profiled with immunoSEQ multiplex PCR; TCRdb holds only in-frame clones, not every one. V, J and clone size are those of that table, while D and trimming were read from the DNA. Seen here are a few million clones, 85% to 95% observed once, and the top ten hold 0.35% to 0.5%. Of note for this clone: As yet, its antigen is unknown.

Donors comprised only Caucasian adults living in Nashville, Tennessee. The receptor's source is a man aged 18 to 30 in good health. Some clones in this sample may be carry-over from other donors' samples. The chain couples TRBV6-1 to TRBJ1-5; a weak D match, TRBD1 (5 bases). The sequenced sample was naive CD4+ T cells from PBMCs. Specified subset: CD45RA+ positively selected. DNA of the CDR3: TGTGCCAGCAGTGCCGGCCAGCGGGGACATCAGCCCCAGCATTTT. It encodes CASSAGQRGHQPQHF.